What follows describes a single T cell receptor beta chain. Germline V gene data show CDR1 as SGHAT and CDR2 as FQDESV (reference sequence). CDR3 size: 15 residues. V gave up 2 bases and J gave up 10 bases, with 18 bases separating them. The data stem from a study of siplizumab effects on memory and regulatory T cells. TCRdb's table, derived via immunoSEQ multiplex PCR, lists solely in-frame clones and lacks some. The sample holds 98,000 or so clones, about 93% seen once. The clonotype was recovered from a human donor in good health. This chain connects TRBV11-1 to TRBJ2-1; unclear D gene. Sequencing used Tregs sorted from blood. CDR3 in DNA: TGTGCCAGCAGCTTATGGGCGGCCGCTCCGTTAGAGCAGTTCTTC. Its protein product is CASSLWAAAPLEQFF.